What follows describes a single TCR beta chain. This entry belongs to a study of blood T cell repertoires in COVID-19. Here immunoSEQ multiplex PCR was the method, and the copy in TCRdb shows in-frame clones only, minus some. The table includes about 230,000 clones, roughly 85% detected once. This receptor was taken from a man aged 35 to 55 with acute or convalescent COVID-19. What was sequenced was peripheral blood.

The CDR3 DNA reads TGTGCCAGCAGCTTAATGGAGAACGAGCAGTTCTTC. Translation gives CASSLMENEQFF. This chain links TRBV11-2 with TRBJ2-1; D ambiguous. The germline V and J ends were trimmed by 2 bases and 10 bases, with 9 bases remaining between them. The CDR3 loop spans 12 amino acids. Per the germline V gene, CDR1 is SGHAT and CDR2 is FQNNGV.